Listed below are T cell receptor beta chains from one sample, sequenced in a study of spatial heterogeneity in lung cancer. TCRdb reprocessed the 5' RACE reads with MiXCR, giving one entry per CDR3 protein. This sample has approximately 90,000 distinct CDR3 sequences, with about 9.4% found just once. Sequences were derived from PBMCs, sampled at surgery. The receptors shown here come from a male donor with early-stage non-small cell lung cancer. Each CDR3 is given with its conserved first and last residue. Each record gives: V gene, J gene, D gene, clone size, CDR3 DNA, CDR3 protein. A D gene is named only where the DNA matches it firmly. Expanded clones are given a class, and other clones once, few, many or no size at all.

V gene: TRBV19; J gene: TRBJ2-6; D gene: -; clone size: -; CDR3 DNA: TGTGCCAGTGACGGACCGCCCAGCTCTGGGGCCAACGTCCTGACTTTC; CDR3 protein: CASDGPPSSGANVLTF
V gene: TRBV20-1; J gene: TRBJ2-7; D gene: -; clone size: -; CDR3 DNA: TGCAGTTCCCTTTCCCAGGCGAACGAGCAGTACTTC; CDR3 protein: CSSLSQANEQYF
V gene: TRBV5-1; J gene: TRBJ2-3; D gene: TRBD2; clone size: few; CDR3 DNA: TGCGCCAGCAGCTTGGCGAGCCTAGCGGGAGATAGCACAGATACGCAGTATTTT; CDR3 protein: CASSLASLAGDSTDTQYF
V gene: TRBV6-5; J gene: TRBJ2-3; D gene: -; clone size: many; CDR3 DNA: TGTGCCAGCAGCCTGAGGGGGAGGGACACAGATACGCAGTATTTT; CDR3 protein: CASSLRGRDTDTQYF
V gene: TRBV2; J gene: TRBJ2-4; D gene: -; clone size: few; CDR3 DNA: TGTGCCAGCAGTGCCGAGTCCCAAAACATTCAGTACTTC; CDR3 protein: CASSAESQNIQYF
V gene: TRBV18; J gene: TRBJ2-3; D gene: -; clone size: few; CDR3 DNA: TGTGCCAGCTCACATCCCGGGGCTAGCACAGATACGCAGTATTTT; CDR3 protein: CASSHPGASTDTQYF
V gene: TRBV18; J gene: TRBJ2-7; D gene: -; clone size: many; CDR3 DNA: TGTGCCAGCTCACCACCGTCACGAGACTACGAGCAGTACTTC; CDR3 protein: CASSPPSRDYEQYF
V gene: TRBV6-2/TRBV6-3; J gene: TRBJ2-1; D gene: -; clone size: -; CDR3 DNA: TGTGCCAGCAGCCAACCGACAAGGATTTATATTGAGCAGTTCTTC; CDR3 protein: CASSQPTRIYIEQFF
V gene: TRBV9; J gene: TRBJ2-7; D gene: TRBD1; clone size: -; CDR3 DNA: TGTGCCAGCAGCGTCGGGGGACAGGGAATTTACGAGCAGTACTTC; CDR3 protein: CASSVGGQGIYEQYF
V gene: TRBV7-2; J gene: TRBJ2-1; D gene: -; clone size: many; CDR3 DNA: TGTGCCAGCAGCTCATTCTTCAGGGGAAATGAGCAGTTCTTC; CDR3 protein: CASSSFFRGNEQFF
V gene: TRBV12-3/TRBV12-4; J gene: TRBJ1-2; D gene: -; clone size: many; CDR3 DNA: TGTGCCAGCAGTTTGACAGAAGGCTATGGCTACACCTTC; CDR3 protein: CASSLTEGYGYTF
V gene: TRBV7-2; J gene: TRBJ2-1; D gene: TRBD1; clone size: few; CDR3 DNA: TGTGCCAGCAACCGGGACAGGGGTACCTACAATGAGCAGTTCTTC; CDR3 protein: CASNRDRGTYNEQFF